The sequence of this TCR beta chain was determined in a study of CD8 T cells in Susac syndrome. Germline V gene lookup returns CDR1 SGHRS and CDR2 YFSETQ. Losses at the gene ends were 5 bases for V and 3 bases for J; bases not matched to a gene: 3. CDR3 length equals 13 residues. Random-hexamer reverse transcription was applied to about 0.45 to 1 ug RNA. TCRdb recomputed calls from the immunoSEQ multiplex PCR reads with MiXCR, one row per CDR3 protein. The sample records about 130,000 distinct CDR3 sequences, roughly 95% being singletons. The sample taken for sequencing was CD4+ T cells from PBMCs. This clonotype originated in a human donor in good health. This chain joins TRBV5-1 and TRBJ2-7; 9 nucleotides align to TRBD2. The CDR3 is CASRDSGSYEQYF. In nucleotides, the CDR3 is TGCGCCAGCAGGGATAGCGGGAGCTACGAGCAGTACTTC. The variable domain in full, completed from reference TRBV5-1 and TRBJ2-7, reads KAGVTQTPRYLIKTRGQQVTLSCSPISGHRSVSWYQQTPGQGLQFLFEYFSETQRNKGNFPGRFSGRQFSNSRSEMNVSTLELGDSALYLCASRDSGSYEQYFGPGTRLTVT.